This T cell receptor beta chain was recorded in a study of OX40 agonist ivuxolimab in advanced cancers. The overall study: Three patients, one with hepatocellular carcinoma and two with cutaneous melanoma, responded partially. Findings and limits, study-wide: Certain nonresponding patients likewise had low normalized T-cell clonal expansion.

Sequencing used immunoSEQ multiplex PCR; TCRdb keeps in-frame clones, though not all of them. The repertoire holds nearly 65,000 clones, with about 91% as singletons. Points on this clone: Its antigen remains unidentified.

Germline CDR1 is MNHEY and CDR2 is SMNVEV (reference sequence). V dropped 7 bases and J dropped 7; count of bases not matched to a gene: 11. The CDR3 length is 16 residues. The genes are TRBV27 and TRBJ2-2; 11 positions match TRBD1. This receptor was obtained from an adult with an advanced solid tumor such as melanoma, head and neck, liver or kidney cancer. The sample here was CD4+ or CD8+ T cells sorted from blood, taken in a trial of the OX40 agonist ivuxolimab. CDR3 residues: CASTSGTGGWNGELFF. CDR3 sequence (DNA): TGTGCCAGCACCTCCGGGACAGGGGGGTGGAACGGGGAGCTGTTTTTT.